Below, 32 T cell receptor beta chains from the same sample are listed, as sequenced in a study of blood T cell repertoires in COVID-19. Repertoires were generated with immunoSEQ multiplex PCR, while TCRdb's copy carries only in-frame clones and drops some. This sample carries 90,000 to 100,000 clones, 84% of them seen once, and the ten largest clones take 6.3%. The sequencing sample was made of peripheral blood. These receptors came from a man aged 55 to 69 with acute or convalescent COVID-19.

This clone has a handful of counts. The CDR3: CASTLRDRGTGELFF. The CDR3 DNA reads TGTGCCAGCACCCTCCGGGACAGGGGAACCGGGGAGCTGTTTTTT. The chain uses TRBV9 and TRBJ2-2; 10 bases are shared with TRBD1. Germline trimming cut 6 bases from V and 5 bases from J; bases unmatched to any gene: 7. The CDR3 extends over 15 amino acids. Germline CDR1 is SGDLS and CDR2 is YYNGEE.

In its sample, this clone was seen a few times. The chain links TRBV6-2 or TRBV6-3 to TRBJ2-2; D is uncertain. Germline lookup yields CDR1 MNHEY and CDR2 SVGEGT. Trimming removed 0 bases at V and 5 bases at J, with 4 bases between. The CDR3 runs to 13 residues. The CDR3 spells CASSYSITGELFF. The CDR3 coding sequence is TGTGCCAGCAGTTACTCAATAACCGGGGAGCTGTTTTTT.

CDR3 DNA: TGTGCCAGCAGCCTAGTTGCCGGACAGACCTATGGCTACACCTTC. It translates to CASSLVAGQTYGYTF. The genes are TRBV6-5 and TRBJ1-2, with D possibly matching TRBD1 (6 bases). Germline CDR1 MNHEY, CDR2 SVGAGI. This CDR3 has 15 amino acids. The ends were cut back, 6 bases at V and 4 bases at J, with 18 bases in the middle.

The chain joins TRBV18 to TRBJ1-1; no reliable D call. The germline gives CDR1 KGHSH, CDR2 LQKENI. This CDR3 is 14 amino acids long. V dropped 0 bases and J dropped 8 bases, with 13 bases sitting between them. CDR3 coding DNA: TGTGCCAGCTCACCACCAAACGACTTACTAGAAGCTTTCTTT. Protein sequence: CASSPPNDLLEAFF.

This rearrangement joins TRBV2 to TRBJ1-2; tentative D call: TRBD1 (5 bases). This CDR3 comprises 13 residues. The germline gives CDR1 SNHLY, CDR2 FYNNEI. Between the trimmed V and J ends, which lost 3 bases and 4 bases, there was a span of 9 bases. CDR3: CASSERGGYGYTF. CDR3 coding DNA: TGTGCCAGCAGTGAGCGGGGGGGCTATGGCTACACCTTC.

The chain employs TRBV5-8 and TRBJ1-2; a weak D match, TRBD1 (5 bases). Germline V gives CDR1 SGHTS, CDR2 YDEGEE. This CDR3 spans 15 amino acids. The V end was cut by 1 base, the J end by 7 bases, with 17 bases between. The DNA of the CDR3 is TGTGCCAGCAGCTTGTTAGGGCAGGGCTTAGGTGGCTACACCTTC. Its protein product is CASSLLGQGLGGYTF. Supplemented by reference TRBV5-8 and TRBJ1-2, the full variable domain reads EAGVTQSPTHLIKTRGQQATLRCSPISGHTSVYWYQQALGLGLQFLLWYDEGEERNRGNFPPRFSGRQFPNYSSELNVNALELEDSALYLCASSLLGQGLGGYTFGSGTRLTVV.

This clone was detected only a few times. The chain has TRBV6-2 or TRBV6-3 and TRBJ2-7, with D possibly TRBD2 on 7 matching bases. This CDR3 has 16 amino acids. Germline V lookup: CDR1 MNHEY, CDR2 SVGEGT. The ends were cut back, 0 bases at V and 4 bases at J, with 16 bases in the middle. The CDR3 DNA is TGTGCCAGCAGTTACTCGAGAGACGCGGGGGCGTACGAGCAGTACTTC. It specifies CASSYSRDAGAYEQYF.

V usage is TRBV11-2 and J usage is TRBJ2-2, with D perhaps matching TRBD2 (5 bases). Germline-derived CDR1 and CDR2 are SGHAT and FQNNGV. This CDR3 comprises 15 residues. V lost 0 bases and J lost 6, with 11 bases in between. The DNA for the CDR3 is TGTGCCAGCAGCTTAGAGGCCGGGATCCCCGGGGAGCTGTTTTTT. It specifies CASSLEAGIPGELFF.

This clone was observed a few times. This chain uses TRBV7-2 with TRBJ2-5, with 14 bases lining up with TRBD2. Germline CDR1 and CDR2: SGHTA and FQGNSA. V gave up 5 bases and J gave up 4 bases; unmatched junction bases: 3. The CDR3 contains 15 residues. CDR3 in amino acids: CASSNGLAGGETQYF. In nucleotides, the CDR3 is TGTGCCAGCAGCAACGGACTAGCGGGGGGAGAGACCCAGTACTTC.

V usage is TRBV2 and J usage is TRBJ1-1, with 8 bases lining up with TRBD1. The CDR3 extends over 12 amino acids. Trimming took 7 bases from V and 4 from J; bases not matched to a gene: 2. CDR1 SNHLY and CDR2 FYNNEI come from the germline V gene. In nucleotides, the CDR3 is TGTGCCAGCAACACAGGGGGCACTGAAGCTTTCTTT. As protein: CASNTGGTEAFF.

The chain has TRBV7-9 and TRBJ1-2; the D is unclear. V lost 1 base, J lost 6 bases, and 9 bases lay in between. This CDR3 spans 13 amino acids. Germline-derived CDR1 and CDR2 are SEHNR and FQNEAQ (reference sequence). CDR3 in DNA: TGTGCCAGCAGCTTAGGAGGTTCACATGGCTACACCTTC. Translating it yields CASSLGGSHGYTF.

This chain connects TRBV12-3 or TRBV12-4 to TRBJ1-3; D remains ambiguous. This CDR3 region has 13 residues. With 3 bases removed from V and 6 bases from J, the gap between germline ends came to 9 bases. The CDR3 loop is CASSFPVANTIYF. DNA of the CDR3: TGTGCCAGCAGTTTCCCGGTCGCAAACACCATATATTTT.

The gene calls are TRBV4-1 and TRBJ1-2; maybe TRBD1 (6 bases). Trimming cost V 0 bases and J 8 bases, with 25 bases left between them. The CDR3 runs 18 residues. Germline CDR1 and CDR2: MGHRA and YSYEKL. CDR3 amino acids: CASSQEQAPLDSPGGYTF. CDR3 coding DNA: TGCGCCAGCAGCCAAGAACAGGCCCCCTTGGACAGCCCGGGAGGCTACACCTTC.

The rearrangement joins TRBV10-3 to TRBJ2-5; 9 nucleotides agree with TRBD1. With 7 bases clipped from V and 5 bases from J, the junction kept 11 bases outside the gene matches. This CDR3 has 15 amino acids. CDR1 ENHRY and CDR2 SYGVKD come from the germline V gene. CDR3 sequence reads: CAINSGTGLRETQYF. In DNA form, the CDR3 reads TGTGCCATCAACTCCGGGACAGGGCTACGGGAGACCCAGTACTTC.

This chain joins TRBV29-1 and TRBJ2-1, with 9 nucleotides matching TRBD1. Germline V gene lookup returns CDR1 SQVTM and CDR2 ANQGSEA. V lost 7 bases and J lost 6; bases outside the gene matches: 4. This CDR3 comprises 12 residues. The CDR3 DNA reads as TGCAGCGCGGACAGGGGAACCAATGAGCAGTTCTTC. It specifies CSADRGTNEQFF.

The V call is TRBV5-1, the J call TRBJ2-7; 9 bases fit TRBD1. The CDR3 has 14 amino acids. The J segment lost 6 bases and the V segment lost 3 bases, leaving 7 bases of the junction unmatched. CDR1 is SGHRS and CDR2 is YFSETQ in the germline V gene. The CDR3 sequence is CASSSGQGSSEQYF. CDR3 DNA: TGCGCCAGCAGCTCCGGACAGGGGTCCAGCGAGCAGTACTTC.

This clone was seen only once. The chain uses TRBV5-4 and TRBJ1-2; perhaps TRBD1 as D (5 bases). This CDR3 is built from 14 residues. V was pared by 4 bases and J by 3 bases, with 13 bases between. Germline V gene lookup returns CDR1 SGHNT and CDR2 YYREEE (reference sequence). The CDR3 region has the DNA TGTGCCAGCAGCCCGACGGAGGGGTACTATGGCTACACCTTC. This translates into CASSPTEGYYGYTF.

The CDR3 DNA reads as TGTGCCAGCAGTTACCAGGGACTAAACTATGGCTACACCTTC. Its protein product is CASSYQGLNYGYTF. V is TRBV6-5 and J is TRBJ1-2, with D possibly matching TRBD1 (5 bases). The CDR3 consists of 14 residues. Between the trimmed V and J ends, which lost 2 bases and 2 bases, there was a span of 9 bases. Germline V CDR1 and CDR2: MNHEY, SVGAGI.

CDR3 DNA: TGCAGCGTTAGGGGGGGACGCACTGAAGCTTTCTTT. This gives the protein CSVRGGRTEAFF. The genes are TRBV29-1 and TRBJ1-1; weak D call: TRBD1 (6 bases). Per germline, CDR1 SQVTM and CDR2 ANQGSEA. Trimming took 5 bases from V and 4 from J, leaving 11 bases between them. The CDR3 totals 12 residues.

V usage is TRBV5-4 and J usage is TRBJ2-2; D is perhaps TRBD2 (6 bases). CDR3 size: 14 residues. The germline V and J ends were trimmed by 5 bases and 10 bases, with 18 bases remaining between them. The germline V gene encodes CDR1 SGHNT and CDR2 YYREEE (reference sequence). This CDR3 is CASRTAGLAEELFF. The DNA of the CDR3 is TGTGCCAGCAGAACCGCGGGACTGGCGGAGGAGCTGTTTTTT.

The V call is TRBV6-5, the J call TRBJ1-1; TRBD1 is a possible D gene (6 bases). V lost 1 base and J 5 bases, leaving 11 bases between the germline ends. Germline V gene data show CDR1 as MNHEY and CDR2 as SVGAGI. The CDR3 is made up of 14 amino acids. DNA for the CDR3: TGTGCCAGCAGTTACTTCAGGGGCAGAACTGAAGCTTTCTTT. Translated: CASSYFRGRTEAFF.

The V gene is TRBV19, the J gene TRBJ1-4; D is ambiguous. The germline V gene encodes CDR1 LNHDA and CDR2 SQIVND (reference sequence). The CDR3 loop spans 13 amino acids. V lost 0 bases to trimming and J lost 6 bases, with 5 bases between them. CDR3 loop: CASSIEADEKLFF. The CDR3 DNA sequence: TGTGCCAGTAGTATAGAGGCAGATGAAAAACTGTTTTTT.

This clone appeared a single time. The J gene is TRBJ2-3, the V gene TRBV7-3; D perhaps matches TRBD1 (7 bases). The CDR3 length is 15 residues. Germline V gives CDR1 SGHTA, CDR2 FQGTGA. Trimming took 2 bases from V and 3 from J, leaving 12 bases between them. The CDR3 region is CASSLQGGVTDTQYF. For the CDR3, the DNA is TGTGCCAGCAGCTTACAGGGGGGCGTGACAGATACGCAGTATTTT.

V gene TRBV6-5 combines with J gene TRBJ2-1; 8 positions agree with TRBD2. The CDR3 runs to 15 residues. CDR1 and CDR2 from the germline V gene are MNHEY and SVGAGI. V gave up 11 bases and J gave up 0 bases; unmatched junction bases: 9. Here the CDR3 reads CAVTRGGSSYNEQFF. The CDR3 DNA follows: TGTGCCGTCACACGCGGGGGGAGCTCCTACAATGAGCAGTTCTTC.

The chain uses TRBV9 and TRBJ1-6; D is undetermined. Trimming shortened V by 4 bases and J by 9 bases, and 17 bases separated the two germline ends. The CDR3 totals 15 residues. Per the germline V gene, CDR1 is SGDLS and CDR2 is YYNGEE. The CDR3, as DNA: TGTGCCAGCAGCCCCTCTCCGGTGGCGGTTTCACCCCTCCACTTT. Translating it yields CASSPSPVAVSPLHF.

V gene TRBV6-5 combines with J gene TRBJ2-2; D is ambiguous. CDR3 length: 13 amino acids. Between the trimmed V and J ends, which lost 3 bases and 2 bases, there was a span of 4 bases. CDR1 MNHEY and CDR2 SVGAGI come from the germline V gene. CDR3 loop: CASSYINTGELFF. In DNA form, the CDR3 reads TGTGCCAGCAGTTATATTAACACCGGGGAGCTGTTTTTT.

This rearrangement joins TRBV5-4 to TRBJ2-5; 8 positions agree with TRBD1. V shed 3 bases and J 5 bases; nucleotides not matched to a gene: 3. The CDR3 covers 13 residues. In germline, CDR1 is SGHNT, CDR2 YYREEE (reference sequence). The CDR3: CASSSRTGETQYF. CDR3 coding DNA: TGTGCCAGCAGCTCCCGGACAGGGGAGACCCAGTACTTC.

This sequence joins TRBV6-5 and TRBJ1-2, with no clear D. Germline assignment: CDR1 MNHEY and CDR2 SVGAGI. Trimming removed 7 bases at V and 2 bases at J, with 8 bases between. CDR3 length: 12 residues. The CDR3 region has the DNA TGTGCCAGCATGGGAGGAAACTATGGCTACACCTTC. Translated: CASMGGNYGYTF.

CDR3 coding DNA: TGTGCCAGCAGGAGGCACCAAGAGACCCAGTACTTC. It specifies CASRRHQETQYF. V usage is TRBV2 and J usage is TRBJ2-5; no clear D. The ends were cut back, 6 bases at V and 0 bases at J, with 5 bases in the middle. Germline CDR1 SNHLY, CDR2 FYNNEI. The CDR3 contains 12 residues.

This chain uses TRBV4-2 with TRBJ2-2; a possible D gene is TRBD1 (5 bases). The CDR3 has 16 amino acids. Germline loops: CDR1 LGHNA, CDR2 YNFKEQ. The germline V and J ends were trimmed by 0 bases and 2 bases, with 10 bases remaining between them. The CDR3 loop reads CASSQDMTANTGELFF. CDR3 in DNA: TGTGCCAGCAGCCAAGATATGACAGCCAACACCGGGGAGCTGTTTTTT.

The J gene is TRBJ2-3, the V gene TRBV29-1; tentatively, D is TRBD1 (5 bases). The germline V gene has CDR1 SQVTM and CDR2 ANQGSEA. The length of the CDR3 is 12 residues. V dropped 5 bases and J dropped 2 bases, with 8 bases sitting between them. The CDR3 bases are TGCAGCGTTTCCAGGGACACAGATACGCAGTATTTT. It codes for CSVSRDTDTQYF.

This clone showed up many times. This rearrangement joins TRBV5-6 to TRBJ1-1; a weak D match, TRBD1 (5 bases). The CDR3 has 15 amino acids. V was trimmed by 2 bases and J by 7 bases, leaving 18 bases between them. CDR1 SGHDT and CDR2 YYEEEE come from the germline V gene. CDR3 DNA sequence: TGTGCCAGCAGCTTTGGGGAAGGGCGGGGGAATGAAGCTTTCTTT. Its translation: CASSFGEGRGNEAFF.